A selection of T cell receptor beta chains follows, all from one sample in a study of shared clonotypes between healthy human individuals. Produced via immunoSEQ multiplex PCR; TCRdb's table is partial and in-frame only. The repertoire holds around 1.9 million clones, 93% seen once, with more than 1.5% in the top ten. The sequenced sample consisted of naive CD8+ T cells from PBMCs. These receptors originate from a man aged 18 to 30 in good health. Some clones in this sample may be carry-over from other donors' samples. Both conserved end residues are part of each CDR3. D genes are given only for firm matches. Only some rows state a clone size, as once, few, many or a class for expanded clones.

clone size: -; J gene: TRBJ2-4; D gene: -; V gene: TRBV7-6; CDR3 DNA: TGTGCCAGCAGCGCCTGGCCAGGGAGGGGGGGAGACATTCAGTACTTC; CDR3 protein: CASSAWPGRGGDIQYF
clone size: -; J gene: TRBJ2-7; D gene: -; V gene: TRBV28; CDR3 DNA: TGTGCCAGCACCCGCGAGACTAGAGCCGACGAGCAGTACTTC; CDR3 protein: CASTRETRADEQYF
clone size: -; J gene: TRBJ2-7; D gene: -; V gene: TRBV27; CDR3 DNA: TGTGCCAGCAGTTCAGGACGGGTGGCAAACTACGAGCAGTACTTC; CDR3 protein: CASSSGRVANYEQYF
clone size: -; J gene: TRBJ1-2; D gene: TRBD1; V gene: TRBV10-3; CDR3 DNA: TGTGCCACGCGGCCGGTTGCGGGACAGGGGTTATTATCATATGGCTACACCTTC; CDR3 protein: CATRPVAGQGLLSYGYTF
clone size: -; J gene: TRBJ2-7; D gene: -; V gene: TRBV19; CDR3 DNA: TGTGCCAGTAGTATCGTTATGGGGCCCTACGAGCAGTACTTC; CDR3 protein: CASSIVMGPYEQYF
clone size: -; J gene: TRBJ2-3; D gene: -; V gene: TRBV4-2; CDR3 DNA: TGTGCCAGCAGCCGCTACCGGGACCCAGTTTATGGTGGCACAGATACGCAGTATTTT; CDR3 protein: CASSRYRDPVYGGTDTQYF
clone size: once; J gene: TRBJ1-5; D gene: TRBD1; V gene: TRBV28; CDR3 DNA: TGTGCCAGCAGTTTACCCCCGACAGGGGGCGTGAGCAATCAGCCCCAGCATTTT; CDR3 protein: CASSLPPTGGVSNQPQHF
clone size: -; J gene: TRBJ2-7; D gene: TRBD2; V gene: TRBV11-3; CDR3 DNA: TGTGCCAGCAGCCGGGGGGTAACCTACGAGCAGTACTTC; CDR3 protein: CASSRGVTYEQYF
clone size: -; J gene: TRBJ2-1; D gene: -; V gene: TRBV9; CDR3 DNA: TGTGCCAGCAGCGCTTCCGGGAGAGGATACAATGAGCAGTTCTTC; CDR3 protein: CASSASGRGYNEQFF
clone size: once; J gene: TRBJ1-5; D gene: -; V gene: TRBV6-1; CDR3 DNA: TGTGCCAGCAGTGCTTCGATACAGCCCCAGCATTTT; CDR3 protein: CASSASIQPQHF
clone size: -; J gene: TRBJ2-5; D gene: -; V gene: TRBV7-2; CDR3 DNA: TGTGCCAGCAGCTTAGTGGTGGGAGGAGAGACCCAGTACTTC; CDR3 protein: CASSLVVGGETQYF
clone size: -; J gene: TRBJ2-5; D gene: -; V gene: TRBV7-8; CDR3 DNA: TGTGCCAGCAGCTTAGCGGAGGGTTTTGAGGGAATGATGAAGACCCAGTACTTC; CDR3 protein: CASSLAEGFEGMMKTQYF
clone size: -; J gene: TRBJ1-5; D gene: -; V gene: TRBV28; CDR3 DNA: TGTGCCAGCAGCACCACAGAAGGAGGGATCCAGCCCCAGCATTTT; CDR3 protein: CASSTTEGGIQPQHF
clone size: -; J gene: TRBJ1-2; D gene: -; V gene: TRBV25-1; CDR3 DNA: TGTGCCAGCAGTGAATTGGAGGAACCCAACTATGGCTACACCTTC; CDR3 protein: CASSELEEPNYGYTF
clone size: -; J gene: TRBJ1-2; D gene: -; V gene: TRBV7-2; CDR3 DNA: TGTGCCAGCAGCTTAGACCACTATGGCTACACCTTC; CDR3 protein: CASSLDHYGYTF
clone size: -; J gene: TRBJ2-1; D gene: TRBD2; V gene: TRBV2; CDR3 DNA: TGTGCCAGCAGCGGGGGAGGCGGGAGGGGTGACAATGAGCAGTTCTTC; CDR3 protein: CASSGGGGRGDNEQFF
clone size: -; J gene: TRBJ2-7; D gene: TRBD2; V gene: TRBV19; CDR3 DNA: TGTGCAGCCGGACTAGCGGGTATGGGCGAGCAGTACTTC; CDR3 protein: CAAGLAGMGEQYF
clone size: -; J gene: TRBJ2-7; D gene: -; V gene: TRBV19; CDR3 DNA: TGTGCCAGTTCTTCGGCCAGCCCCTACGAGCAGTACTTC; CDR3 protein: CASSSASPYEQYF
clone size: -; J gene: TRBJ1-5; D gene: -; V gene: TRBV4-1; CDR3 DNA: TGCGCCAGCAGCCAGTCCCTCGGAGGGAACCAGCCCCAGCATTTT; CDR3 protein: CASSQSLGGNQPQHF
clone size: -; J gene: TRBJ1-4; D gene: TRBD1; V gene: TRBV7-8; CDR3 DNA: TGTGCCAGCAGCTTAGGTCTCAGGGGGGGTGAAAAACTGTTTTTT; CDR3 protein: CASSLGLRGGEKLFF
clone size: -; J gene: TRBJ2-3; D gene: -; V gene: TRBV28; CDR3 DNA: TGTGCCAGCAGTTCTCACCGGGGTGACACAGATACGCAGTATTTT; CDR3 protein: CASSSHRGDTDTQYF
clone size: -; J gene: TRBJ2-1; D gene: TRBD2; V gene: TRBV13; CDR3 DNA: TGTGCCAGCAGCTTAGCCGATACCGGGACTAGCGGCTCCTACAATGAGCAGTTCTTC; CDR3 protein: CASSLADTGTSGSYNEQFF
clone size: -; J gene: TRBJ1-3; D gene: -; V gene: TRBV7-9; CDR3 DNA: TGTGCCAGCAGCTTAGCCTCGGGGGACACCATATATTTT; CDR3 protein: CASSLASGDTIYF
clone size: -; J gene: TRBJ2-7; D gene: TRBD2; V gene: TRBV7-2; CDR3 DNA: TGTGCCAGCAGCTTGTTAGCGGGAGGTTTTTACGAGCAGTACTTC; CDR3 protein: CASSLLAGGFYEQYF
clone size: -; J gene: TRBJ2-1; D gene: TRBD2; V gene: TRBV7-7; CDR3 DNA: TGTGCCAGCAGCTCCTCAAAAACTAGCGGGAGGGCCTTGGATGAGCAGTTCTTC; CDR3 protein: CASSSSKTSGRALDEQFF
clone size: -; J gene: TRBJ1-2; D gene: TRBD1; V gene: TRBV28; CDR3 DNA: TGTGCCAGCAGAGTCAGGGGGCGCATAGATGGCTACACCTTC; CDR3 protein: CASRVRGRIDGYTF
clone size: -; J gene: TRBJ2-3; D gene: -; V gene: TRBV9; CDR3 DNA: TGTGCCAGCAGCGTAGGGGGTAGCGGTTCAGATACGCAGTATTTT; CDR3 protein: CASSVGGSGSDTQYF
clone size: -; J gene: TRBJ2-3; D gene: TRBD1; V gene: TRBV4-1; CDR3 DNA: TGCGCCAGCAGCCTCCTGACAGGGAGCACAGATACGCAGTATTTT; CDR3 protein: CASSLLTGSTDTQYF
clone size: -; J gene: TRBJ1-1; D gene: -; V gene: TRBV5-1; CDR3 DNA: TGCGCCAGCAGCTTGGCCATCAACACTGAAGCTTTCTTT; CDR3 protein: CASSLAINTEAFF
clone size: -; J gene: TRBJ2-5; D gene: -; V gene: TRBV23-1; CDR3 DNA: TGCGCCAGCAGTCAATCGCGCCTCGGATCTCTGGGGGAGACCCAGTACTTC; CDR3 protein: CASSQSRLGSLGETQYF
clone size: -; J gene: TRBJ2-3; D gene: -; V gene: TRBV5-1; CDR3 DNA: TGCGCCAGCAGCTTGGTGGGGCGCCGGACTTCAAACTATACGCAGTATTTT; CDR3 protein: CASSLVGRRTSNYTQYF
clone size: -; J gene: TRBJ2-1; D gene: -; V gene: TRBV6-5; CDR3 DNA: TGTGCCAGCAGTTACTCGATTGGGGGAGTGGACGAGCAGTTCTTC; CDR3 protein: CASSYSIGGVDEQFF
clone size: -; J gene: TRBJ1-1; D gene: TRBD1; V gene: TRBV6-5; CDR3 DNA: TGTGCCAGCAGTTCGACAGGGGCGGACACTGAAGCTTTCTTT; CDR3 protein: CASSSTGADTEAFF
clone size: once; J gene: TRBJ2-7; D gene: -; V gene: TRBV9; CDR3 DNA: TGTGCCAGCAGCGTGAGTGGGGGCAATTACGAGCAGTACTTC; CDR3 protein: CASSVSGGNYEQYF
clone size: -; J gene: TRBJ2-3; D gene: TRBD2; V gene: TRBV2; CDR3 DNA: TGTGCCAGCAGTGATGGACTAGCGGGTCCCACAGATACGCAGTATTTT; CDR3 protein: CASSDGLAGPTDTQYF
clone size: -; J gene: TRBJ2-1; D gene: -; V gene: TRBV19; CDR3 DNA: TGTGCCGCGGCGGGGCATAATTACAATGAGCAGTTCTTC; CDR3 protein: CAAAGHNYNEQFF
clone size: -; J gene: TRBJ2-7; D gene: TRBD1; V gene: TRBV19; CDR3 DNA: TGTGCCAGTAGTATCTACCGGGACAGGTCGGGGGAGCAGTACTTC; CDR3 protein: CASSIYRDRSGEQYF
clone size: few; J gene: TRBJ1-5; D gene: TRBD1; V gene: TRBV9; CDR3 DNA: TGTGCCAGCAGCGGGACAGGGCATCAGCCCCAGCATTTT; CDR3 protein: CASSGTGHQPQHF
clone size: once; J gene: TRBJ1-5; D gene: TRBD1; V gene: TRBV28; CDR3 DNA: TGTGCCAGCAGAACGGATCCGACAGGGTTCAGCAATCAGCCCCAGCATTTT; CDR3 protein: CASRTDPTGFSNQPQHF
clone size: -; J gene: TRBJ1-2; D gene: -; V gene: TRBV28; CDR3 DNA: TGTGCCAGCAGGTTGTGGGGGGACTATGGCTACACCTTC; CDR3 protein: CASRLWGDYGYTF
clone size: -; J gene: TRBJ1-5; D gene: -; V gene: TRBV30; CDR3 DNA: TGTGCCTGGAGTGTAGTTCCCGATCAGCCCCAGCATTTT; CDR3 protein: CAWSVVPDQPQHF
clone size: -; J gene: TRBJ2-5; D gene: -; V gene: TRBV7-9; CDR3 DNA: TGTGCCAGCAGCTTAGGAGGGGTCGTCGAGACCCAGTACTTC; CDR3 protein: CASSLGGVVETQYF
clone size: once; J gene: TRBJ1-5; D gene: -; V gene: TRBV2; CDR3 DNA: TGTGCCAGCAGTGAAAGGAGAAGGGAAAGCAATCAGCCCCAGCATTTT; CDR3 protein: CASSERRRESNQPQHF
clone size: -; J gene: TRBJ2-7; D gene: TRBD1; V gene: TRBV2; CDR3 DNA: TGTGCCAGCAGTGGGACAGGGGGGGCGGACGAGCAGTACTTC; CDR3 protein: CASSGTGGADEQYF
clone size: -; J gene: TRBJ1-2; D gene: TRBD1; V gene: TRBV2; CDR3 DNA: TGTGCCAGGAGTCCAGCGGACAGGGGGCTTCTTAACTATGGCTACACCTTC; CDR3 protein: CARSPADRGLLNYGYTF
clone size: -; J gene: TRBJ2-2; D gene: -; V gene: TRBV5-1; CDR3 DNA: TGCGCCAGCAGCCACCTAGACAACTACGGCGGGGAGCTGTTTTTT; CDR3 protein: CASSHLDNYGGELFF
clone size: -; J gene: TRBJ1-1; D gene: -; V gene: TRBV6-5; CDR3 DNA: TGTGCCAGCAGCCTGAGGGCCGGGGACACTGAAGCTTTCTTT; CDR3 protein: CASSLRAGDTEAFF
clone size: -; J gene: TRBJ1-4; D gene: -; V gene: TRBV28; CDR3 DNA: TGTGCCAGCAGTTTAAGCGAGTCAACTAATGAAAAACTGTTTTTT; CDR3 protein: CASSLSESTNEKLFF
clone size: -; J gene: TRBJ2-7; D gene: -; V gene: TRBV27; CDR3 DNA: TGTGCCAGCAACCCTGAATACCCAGGGGCCTACGAGCAGTACTTC; CDR3 protein: CASNPEYPGAYEQYF
clone size: -; J gene: TRBJ2-3; D gene: -; V gene: TRBV5-1; CDR3 DNA: TGCGCCAGCAGCTTTTGGGGGAACCTTGATAGCACAGATACGCAGTATTTT; CDR3 protein: CASSFWGNLDSTDTQYF